This T cell receptor (beta chain) was documented in a study of blood T cell repertoires in COVID-19. The data were produced by immunoSEQ multiplex PCR, yet TCRdb's version contains in-frame clones alone and is incomplete. Of more than 95,000 clones in the sample, roughly 80% are singletons; the top ten hold 15% to 20%. This CDR3 spans 13 amino acids. V was trimmed by 8 bases and J by 3 bases, leaving 13 bases between them. Germline CDR1 reads SGHTA; CDR2 reads FQGNSA. This clone showed up just once. The material sequenced was peripheral blood. V gene TRBV7-2 combines with J gene TRBJ1-1, with D uncertain. This receptor was taken from a man older than 75 with acute or convalescent COVID-19. The CDR3 region is CASSSERDTEAFF. CDR3 DNA sequence: TGTGCCAGCTCATCCGAACGGGACACTGAAGCTTTCTTT.